The rows below give T cell receptor beta chains drawn from one sample of a study of CXCR3-negative and CXCR3-positive naive CD8 T cells. TCRdb reanalyzed the 5' RACE reads and collapses them to one entry per CDR3 protein, without DNA. The table for this sample gives 50,000 to 75,000 distinct CDR3 sequences. The sample consisted of naive CXCR3- CD8+ T cells from blood. These receptor sequences come from a human donor in good health. Some clones in this sample may be carry-over from other donors' samples. Both conserved end residues are part of each CDR3.

J,V,CDR3
TRBJ2-7,TRBV29-1,CSVDGTGGEQYF
TRBJ2-1,TRBV3-1,CASSQGPGRVSYNEQFF
TRBJ2-7,TRBV29-1,CSSEGESYEQYF
TRBJ2-2,TRBV5-1,CASSLAGGELFF
TRBJ2-2,TRBV10-3,CAIPGGTPGTGELFF
TRBJ2-1,TRBV10-3,CAISDRTGAYNEQFF
TRBJ2-7,TRBV20-1,CSASWGGRASYEQYF
TRBJ2-7,TRBV6-7,CASSYRRRGGEQYF
TRBJ2-3,TRBV7-6,CASSVPSGGAFADTQYF
TRBJ2-1,TRBV2,CASSGQVVMSSYNEQFF
TRBJ2-1,TRBV14,CASSHAGGLYHEQFF
TRBJ1-1,TRBV5-5,CASILDIFNTEAFF
TRBJ2-7,TRBV29-1,CSVDRDHEQYF
TRBJ1-1,TRBV6-2/TRBV6-3,CASTPQDRLGPNTEAFF
TRBJ2-1,TRBV7-9,CASSLSGGLYNEQFF
TRBJ2-2,TRBV29-1,CSVEDFGTTVAGELFF
TRBJ1-5,TRBV18,CASSLLTGAGSNQPQHF
TRBJ2-1,TRBV6-5,CASIGRDREPIEQFF
TRBJ2-1,TRBV20-1,CSARVRGFSYNEQFF
TRBJ2-4,TRBV5-1,CASSWDRAAKNIQYF
TRBJ2-7,TRBV4-2,CASSQDWGPGQPSYEQYF
TRBJ2-7,TRBV7-8,CASSLMFHEQYF
TRBJ2-5,TRBV20-1,CSARDRARETQYF
TRBJ2-2,TRBV7-3,CASSLMTGELFF
TRBJ2-7,TRBV2,CASSEPDRAYHEQYF
TRBJ1-1,TRBV4-3,CASSQERDLNTEAFF
TRBJ2-7,TRBV4-1,CASSPSGRQSSYEQYF
TRBJ2-1,TRBV9,CASSVDGDYNEQFF
TRBJ2-3,TRBV7-9,CASRSTTTSSTDTQYF
TRBJ2-2,TRBV12-3/TRBV12-4,CASSTGANTGELFF
TRBJ2-1,TRBV7-6,CASSPQGYEQFF
TRBJ2-1,TRBV19,CASSPERGGLDEQFF
TRBJ2-2,TRBV7-9,CASSLDLQKTGELFF
TRBJ2-3,TRBV7-2,CASSLSHPTFTTWGF
TRBJ2-7,TRBV27,CASSSEAGGPAYEQYF
TRBJ2-5,TRBV11-3,CASSSRGGKQETQYF
TRBJ2-1,TRBV12-3/TRBV12-4,CASSLSASGGGYNEQFF
TRBJ2-3,TRBV28,CASSLYSRGVTDTQYF
TRBJ1-2,TRBV20-1,CSAREPGQGARGYTF
TRBJ1-2,TRBV4-3,CASSQDSPQTTNYGYTF
TRBJ2-2,TRBV28,CASLRVLAGLGSGGELFF
TRBJ2-3,TRBV25-1,CASSEELSGVTDTQYF
TRBJ2-3,TRBV6-4,CASSESGGARADTQYF
TRBJ2-1,TRBV19,CASSILSTNEQFF
TRBJ2-1,TRBV11-2,CASSVLPGEQFF
TRBJ2-1,TRBV7-2,CASSLERGAPLSSYNEQFF
TRBJ1-1,TRBV4-3,CASSQDGRGGNTEAFF
TRBJ2-1,TRBV4-3,CASSRRGEWNEQFF
TRBJ2-7,TRBV6-2/TRBV6-3,CASSYVFAGGTDYEQYF
TRBJ2-2,TRBV2,CASTSGGLSVGELFF
TRBJ2-7,TRBV21-1,CASSQNEQGASSYEQYF
TRBJ1-2,TRBV15,CATSREPGQARYGYTF
TRBJ2-1,TRBV4-3,CASSQDRRVWYNEQFF
TRBJ2-7,TRBV7-9,CASSRTGGGTYEQYF
TRBJ2-5,TRBV7-3,CASSRSGGETQYF
TRBJ2-3,TRBV29-1,CSVGGTGYADTQYF
TRBJ1-5,TRBV12-3/TRBV12-4,CASSSTDNNQPQHF
TRBJ2-1,TRBV24-1,CATRESDEQFF
TRBJ1-2,TRBV29-1,CSVSNVQFGYTF
TRBJ2-7,TRBV6-2/TRBV6-3,CASSDGLAGFYEQYF